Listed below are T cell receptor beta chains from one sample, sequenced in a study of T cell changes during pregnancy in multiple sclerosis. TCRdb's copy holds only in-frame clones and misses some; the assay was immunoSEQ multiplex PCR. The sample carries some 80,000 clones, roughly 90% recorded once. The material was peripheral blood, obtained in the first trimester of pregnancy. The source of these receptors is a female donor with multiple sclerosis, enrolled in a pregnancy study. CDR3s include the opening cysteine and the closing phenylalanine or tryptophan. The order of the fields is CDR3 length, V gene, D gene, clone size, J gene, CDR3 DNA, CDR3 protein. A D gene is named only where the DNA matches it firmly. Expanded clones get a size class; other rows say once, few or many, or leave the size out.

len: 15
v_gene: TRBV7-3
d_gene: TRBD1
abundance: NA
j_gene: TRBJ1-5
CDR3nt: TGTGCCAGCAGCTTAAAGCCAGGGGGAGGTCAGCCCCAGCATTTT
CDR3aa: CASSLKPGGGQPQHF

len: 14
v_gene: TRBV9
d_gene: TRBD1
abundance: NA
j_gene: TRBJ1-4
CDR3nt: TGTGCCAGCAGCCGGACAGGGACTAATGAAAAACTGTTTTTT
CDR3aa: CASSRTGTNEKLFF

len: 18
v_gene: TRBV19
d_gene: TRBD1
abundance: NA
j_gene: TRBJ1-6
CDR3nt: TGTGCCAGTAGTTCGGACAGGACCCGGCCCTCCTATAATTCACCCCTCCACTTT
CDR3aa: CASSSDRTRPSYNSPLHF

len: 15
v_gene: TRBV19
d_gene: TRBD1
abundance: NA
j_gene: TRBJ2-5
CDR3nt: TGTGCCAGTAGTATAGGGACAGGGAGCCAAGAGACCCAGTACTTC
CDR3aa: CASSIGTGSQETQYF

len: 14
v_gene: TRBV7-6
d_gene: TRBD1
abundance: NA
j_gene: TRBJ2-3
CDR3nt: TGTGCCAGCAGTCCGGGACAGGTCACAGATACGCAGTATTTT
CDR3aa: CASSPGQVTDTQYF

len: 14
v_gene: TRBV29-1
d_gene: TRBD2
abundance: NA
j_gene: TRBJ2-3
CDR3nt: TGCAGCGTTGAAGGCGGGAGGGCGGGTGATACGCAGTATTTT
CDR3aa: CSVEGGRAGDTQYF

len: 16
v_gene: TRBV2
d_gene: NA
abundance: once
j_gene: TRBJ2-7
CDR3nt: TGTGCCAGCAGTCCCCTAGCGTCTACCGGCTCCTACGAGCAGTACTTC
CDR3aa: CASSPLASTGSYEQYF

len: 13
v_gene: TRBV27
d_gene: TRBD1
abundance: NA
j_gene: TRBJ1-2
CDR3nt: TGTGCCAGCAGAATAGGGGGCAACTATGGCTACACCTTC
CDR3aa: CASRIGGNYGYTF

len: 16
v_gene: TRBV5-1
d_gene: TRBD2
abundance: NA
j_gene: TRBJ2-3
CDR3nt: TGCGCCAGCAGCTTCCTAGCGGGAGGAGGCACAGATACGCAGTATTTT
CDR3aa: CASSFLAGGGTDTQYF

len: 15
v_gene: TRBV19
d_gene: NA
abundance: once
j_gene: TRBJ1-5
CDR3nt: TGTGCCAGTAGTATAGGAGACTGGGGCAATCAGCCCCAGCATTTT
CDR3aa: CASSIGDWGNQPQHF

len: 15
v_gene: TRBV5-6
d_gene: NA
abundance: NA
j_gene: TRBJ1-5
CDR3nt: TGTGCCAGCAGCTTGGGAGCAGGGAGGAATCAGCCCCAGCATTTT
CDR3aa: CASSLGAGRNQPQHF

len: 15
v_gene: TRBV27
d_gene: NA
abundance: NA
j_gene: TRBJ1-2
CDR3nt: TGTGCCAGCGCCAAGGACACCGAATCCCTCTATGGCTACACCTTC
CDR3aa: CASAKDTESLYGYTF

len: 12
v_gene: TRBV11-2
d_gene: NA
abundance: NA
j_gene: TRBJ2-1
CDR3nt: TGTGCCAGCAGTGCGGTCGACAATGAGCAGTTCTTC
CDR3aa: CASSAVDNEQFF

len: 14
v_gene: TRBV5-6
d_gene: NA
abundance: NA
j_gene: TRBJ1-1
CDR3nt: TGTGCCAGCAGCTTCAACCGGGGGGACACTGAAGCTTTCTTT
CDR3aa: CASSFNRGDTEAFF

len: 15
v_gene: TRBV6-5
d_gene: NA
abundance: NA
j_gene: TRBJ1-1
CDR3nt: TGTGCCAGCAGTTACTCTGGGGCAGCCAACACTGAAGCTTTCTTT
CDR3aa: CASSYSGAANTEAFF

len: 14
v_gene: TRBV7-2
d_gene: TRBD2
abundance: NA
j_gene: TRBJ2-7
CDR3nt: TGTGCCAGCAGCCAACTAGCGGGGGCGGGGGAGCAGTACTTC
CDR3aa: CASSQLAGAGEQYF

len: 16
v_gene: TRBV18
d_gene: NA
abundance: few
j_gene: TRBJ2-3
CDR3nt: TGTGCCAGCTCCCCGAGGGCGGACCTGAGCACAGATACGCAGTATTTT
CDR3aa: CASSPRADLSTDTQYF